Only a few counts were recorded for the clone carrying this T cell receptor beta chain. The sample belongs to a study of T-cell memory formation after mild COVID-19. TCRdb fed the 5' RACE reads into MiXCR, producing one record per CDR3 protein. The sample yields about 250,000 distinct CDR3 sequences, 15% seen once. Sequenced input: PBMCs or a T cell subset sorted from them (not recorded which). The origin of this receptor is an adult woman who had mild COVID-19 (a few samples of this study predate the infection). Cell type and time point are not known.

The CDR3 DNA follows: TGCAGTGCTAGCCAGACAGGGGGTGGCTACGAGCAGTACTTC. It is translated as CSASQTGGGYEQYF. The chain uses TRBV20-1 and TRBJ2-7; 9 bases map to TRBD1. The CDR3 runs 14 residues. Trimming took 3 bases from V and 3 from J; bases not matched to a gene: 6. Germline V gene data show CDR1 as DFQATT and CDR2 as SNEGSKA (reference sequence).